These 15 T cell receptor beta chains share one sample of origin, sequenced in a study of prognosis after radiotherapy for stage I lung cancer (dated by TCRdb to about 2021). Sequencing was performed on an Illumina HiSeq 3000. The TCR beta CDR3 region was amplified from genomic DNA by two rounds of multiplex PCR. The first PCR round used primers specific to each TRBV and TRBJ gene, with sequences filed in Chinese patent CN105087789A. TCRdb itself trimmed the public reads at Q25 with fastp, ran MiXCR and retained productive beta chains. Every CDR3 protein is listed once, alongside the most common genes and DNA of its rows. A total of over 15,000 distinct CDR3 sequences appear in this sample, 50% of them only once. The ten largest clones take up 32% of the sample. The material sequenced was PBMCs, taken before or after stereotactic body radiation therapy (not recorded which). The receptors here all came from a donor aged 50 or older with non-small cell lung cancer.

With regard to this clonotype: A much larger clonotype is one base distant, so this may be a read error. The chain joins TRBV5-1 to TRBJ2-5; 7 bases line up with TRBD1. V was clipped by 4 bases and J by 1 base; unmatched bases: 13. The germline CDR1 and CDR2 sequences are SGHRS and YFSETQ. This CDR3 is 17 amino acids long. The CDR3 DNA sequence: TGCGCCAGCAGCGTAGGAACGGGACAGCCGATCCAAGAGACCCAGTACTTC. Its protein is CASSVGTGQPIQETQYF. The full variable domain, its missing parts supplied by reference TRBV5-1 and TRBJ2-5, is KAGVTQTPRYLIKTRGQQVTLSCSPISGHRSVSWYQQTPGQGLQFLFEYFSETQRNKGNFPGRFSGRQFSNSRSEMNVSTLELGDSALYLCASSVGTGQPIQETQYFGPGTRLLVL.

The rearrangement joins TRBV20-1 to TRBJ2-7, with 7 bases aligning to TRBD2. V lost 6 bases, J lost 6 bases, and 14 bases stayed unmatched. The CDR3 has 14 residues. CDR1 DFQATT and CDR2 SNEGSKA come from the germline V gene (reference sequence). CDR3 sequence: CSARVRAGVGEQYF. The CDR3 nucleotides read TGCAGTGCGCGGGTTCGGGCGGGAGTGGGCGAGCAGTACTTC.

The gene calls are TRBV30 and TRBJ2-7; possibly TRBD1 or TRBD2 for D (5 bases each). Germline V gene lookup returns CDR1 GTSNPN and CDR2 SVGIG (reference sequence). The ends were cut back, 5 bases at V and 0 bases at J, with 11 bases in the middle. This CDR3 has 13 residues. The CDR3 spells CAWSGTASYEQYF. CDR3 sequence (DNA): TGTGCCTGGTCCGGGACGGCCTCCTACGAGCAGTACTTC. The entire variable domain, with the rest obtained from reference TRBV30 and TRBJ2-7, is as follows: SQTIHQWPATLVQPVGSPLSLECTVEGTSNPNLYWYRQAAGRGLQLLFYSVGIGQISSEVPQNLSASRPQDRQFILSSKKLLLSDSGFYLCAWSGTASYEQYFGPGTRLTVT.

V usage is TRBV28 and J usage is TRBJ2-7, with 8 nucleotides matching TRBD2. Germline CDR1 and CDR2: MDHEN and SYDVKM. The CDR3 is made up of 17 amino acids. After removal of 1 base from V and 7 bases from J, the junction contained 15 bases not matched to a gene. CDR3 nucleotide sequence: TGTGCCAGCAGTTTATTGGGGTCTGGGCGGGAGGCCGATGAGCAGTACTTC. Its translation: CASSLLGSGREADEQYF.

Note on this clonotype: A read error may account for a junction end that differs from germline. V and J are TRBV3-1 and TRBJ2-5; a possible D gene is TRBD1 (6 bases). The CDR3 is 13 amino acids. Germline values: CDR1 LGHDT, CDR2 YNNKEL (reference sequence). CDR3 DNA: TGTGCCAGCAGACAAGGGGGCCAAGAGACCCAGTACTTC. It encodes CASRQGGQETQYF.

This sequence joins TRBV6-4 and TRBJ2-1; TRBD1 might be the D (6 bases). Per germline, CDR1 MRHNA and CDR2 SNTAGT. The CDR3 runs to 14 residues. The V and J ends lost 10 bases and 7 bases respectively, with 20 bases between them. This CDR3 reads CANRVDEGVNEQFF. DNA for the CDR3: TGTGCCAACAGGGTGGATGAGGGGGTTAATGAGCAGTTCTTC.

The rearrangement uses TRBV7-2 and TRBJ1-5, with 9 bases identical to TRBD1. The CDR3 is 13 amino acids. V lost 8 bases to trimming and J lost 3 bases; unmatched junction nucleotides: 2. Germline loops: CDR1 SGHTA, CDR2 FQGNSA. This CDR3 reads CASGQGNNQPQHF. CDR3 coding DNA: TGTGCCAGCGGACAGGGGAACAATCAGCCCCAGCATTTT.

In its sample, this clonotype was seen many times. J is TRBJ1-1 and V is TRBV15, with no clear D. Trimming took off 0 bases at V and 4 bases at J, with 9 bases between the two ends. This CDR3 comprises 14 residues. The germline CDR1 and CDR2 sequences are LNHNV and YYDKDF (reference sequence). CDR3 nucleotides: TGTGCCACCAGCAGAGATGGTCGGGGCACTGAAGCTTTCTTT. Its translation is CATSRDGRGTEAFF.

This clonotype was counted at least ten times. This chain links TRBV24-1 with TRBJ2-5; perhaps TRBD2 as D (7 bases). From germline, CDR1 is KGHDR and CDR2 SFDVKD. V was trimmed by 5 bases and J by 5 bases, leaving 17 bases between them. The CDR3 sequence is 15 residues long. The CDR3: CATSGGGGLKETQYF. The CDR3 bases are TGTGCCACCAGTGGAGGGGGGGGTTTAAAGGAGACCCAGTACTTC.

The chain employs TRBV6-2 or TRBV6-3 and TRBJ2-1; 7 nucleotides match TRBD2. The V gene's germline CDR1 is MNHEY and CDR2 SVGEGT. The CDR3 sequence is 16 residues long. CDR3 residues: CDSSSSPQTSVGEQFF. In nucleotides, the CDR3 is TGTGACAGTAGCTCCAGCCCTCAAACTAGCGTGGGTGAGCAGTTCTTC.

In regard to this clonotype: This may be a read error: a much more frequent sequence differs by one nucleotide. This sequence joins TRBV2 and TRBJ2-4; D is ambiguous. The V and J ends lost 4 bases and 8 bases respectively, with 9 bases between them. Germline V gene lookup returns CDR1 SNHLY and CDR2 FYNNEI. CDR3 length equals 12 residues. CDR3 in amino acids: CASSVYWHIQYF. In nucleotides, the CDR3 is TGTGCCAGCAGTGTCTACTGGCACATTCAGTACTTC.

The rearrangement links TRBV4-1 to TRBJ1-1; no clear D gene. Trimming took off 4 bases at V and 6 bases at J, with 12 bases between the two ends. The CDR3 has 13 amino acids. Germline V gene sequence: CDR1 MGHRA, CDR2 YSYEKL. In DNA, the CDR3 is TGCGCCAGCAGCCCCCGGGAGGCGTCTGAAGCTTTCTTT. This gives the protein CASSPREASEAFF.

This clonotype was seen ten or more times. In DNA, the CDR3 is TGCGCCAGCAGCCAAGATCGCCCGACTGCCCTCTTATCCTACGAGCAGTACTTC. This gives the protein CASSQDRPTALLSYEQYF. The chain recombines TRBV4-1 with TRBJ2-7, with no clear D. The V gene's germline CDR1 is MGHRA and CDR2 YSYEKL. This CDR3 contains 18 residues. Trimming took 0 bases from V and 1 from J, leaving 19 bases between them.

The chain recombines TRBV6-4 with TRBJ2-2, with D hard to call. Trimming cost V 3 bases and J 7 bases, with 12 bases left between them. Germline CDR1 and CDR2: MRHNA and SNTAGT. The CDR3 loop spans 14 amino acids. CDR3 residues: CASSEGVVSGELFF. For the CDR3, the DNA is TGTGCCAGCAGTGAAGGAGTCGTTAGCGGGGAGCTGTTTTTT.

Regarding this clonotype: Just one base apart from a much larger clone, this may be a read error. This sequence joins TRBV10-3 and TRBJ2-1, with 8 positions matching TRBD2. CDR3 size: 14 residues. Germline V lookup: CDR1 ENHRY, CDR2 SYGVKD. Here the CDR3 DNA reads TGTACCATCAGTGAGACGGGAGGGCCCGATGAGCAGTTCTTC. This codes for CTISETGGPDEQFF.